This entry describes one T cell receptor beta chain. At one of its ends the junction is not consistent with the germline gene, which may arise from a read error. The data were obtained in a study of shared clonotypes between healthy human individuals. CDR1 and CDR2 from the germline V gene are KGHSH and LQKENI. The CDR3 has 15 amino acids. Sequenced by immunoSEQ multiplex PCR; TCRdb stores in-frame clones only, minus some. This sample has 900,000 to 1,200,000 clones, with about 84% found just once. This chain links TRBV18 with TRBJ2-7; tentatively, D is TRBD2 (6 bases). The receptor was isolated from a man between 18 and 35 years old in good health. Some clones in this sample may be carry-over from other donors' samples. The sequencing input was memory CD4+ T cells from PBMCs. Subset of the sample: CD45RA-negative fraction. The CDR3 nucleotides read TGTGCCAGCTCACAGGGACTGATGGGTTCCTCCGAGCAGTACTTC. Its protein is CASSQGLMGSSEQYF.